This TCR beta chain is drawn from a study of T cell responses to AZD1222 COVID-19 vaccine. Regarding this clone: Its antigen is currently unknown.

Here immunoSEQ multiplex PCR was the method, and the copy in TCRdb shows in-frame clones only, minus some. The table records fewer than 200,000 clones, 70% to 90% of them present only once. Study-level points and caveats: Nearly half of spike-specific TCRs reportedly target unmutated variant regions. The donor group comprised mostly white British people and more females; the analysis possibly underestimated clonal diversity.

Germline V lookup: CDR1 MNHEY, CDR2 SMNVEV (reference sequence). The CDR3 length is 16 residues. Trimming removed 6 bases at V and 0 bases at J, with 17 bases between. Specimen: peripheral blood, collected 28 days after the second dose of the MenACWY control vaccine. The sequence was collected from an adult who received the MenACWY meningococcal vaccine as a control. The rearrangement links TRBV27 to TRBJ1-2; TRBD1 is a possible D gene (6 bases). CDR3 loop: CASRPVGQTPNYGYTF. The CDR3 DNA reads TGTGCCAGCAGGCCAGTGGGACAAACTCCTAACTATGGCTACACCTTC.